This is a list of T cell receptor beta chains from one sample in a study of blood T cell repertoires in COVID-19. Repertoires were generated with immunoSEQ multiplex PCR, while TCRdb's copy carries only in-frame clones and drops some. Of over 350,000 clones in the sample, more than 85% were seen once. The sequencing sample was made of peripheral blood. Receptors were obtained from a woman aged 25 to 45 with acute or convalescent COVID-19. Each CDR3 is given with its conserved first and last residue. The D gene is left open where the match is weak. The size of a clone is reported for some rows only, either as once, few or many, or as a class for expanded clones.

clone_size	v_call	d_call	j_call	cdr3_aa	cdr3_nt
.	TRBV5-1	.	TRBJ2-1	CASSLEGDSYNEQFF	TGCGCCAGCAGCTTGGAGGGGGACTCCTACAATGAGCAGTTCTTC
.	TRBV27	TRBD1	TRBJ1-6	CASSWGLATGHSPLHF	TGTGCCAGCAGTTGGGGGTTGGCGACAGGGCATTCACCCCTCCACTTT
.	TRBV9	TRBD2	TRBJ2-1	CASSASGGGYEQFF	TGTGCCAGCAGCGCGAGCGGGGGGGGCTATGAGCAGTTCTTC
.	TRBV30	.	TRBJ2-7	CAWSGGTGYEQYF	TGTGCCTGGAGCGGGGGAACCGGGTACGAGCAGTACTTC
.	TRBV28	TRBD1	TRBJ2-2	CATLGPGQGNTGELFF	TGTGCCACCCTAGGCCCGGGACAGGGTAACACCGGGGAGCTGTTTTTT
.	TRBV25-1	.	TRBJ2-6	CASSKRQNSGANVLTF	TGTGCCAGCAGTAAAAGACAGAATTCTGGGGCCAACGTCCTGACTTTC
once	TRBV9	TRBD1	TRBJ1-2	CASSADRGANYGYTF	TGTGCCAGCAGCGCCGACAGGGGTGCCAACTATGGCTACACCTTC
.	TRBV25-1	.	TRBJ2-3	CASGPLALPDTQYF	TGTGCCAGCGGCCCCCTGGCCCTTCCTGATACGCAGTATTTT
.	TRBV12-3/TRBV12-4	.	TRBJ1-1	CASSQGQGRLAFF	TGTGCCAGCAGTCAAGGGCAGGGGAGATTGGCTTTCTTT
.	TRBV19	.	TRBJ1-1	CAARGYGTEAFF	TGTGCCGCCAGGGGTTACGGCACTGAAGCTTTCTTT
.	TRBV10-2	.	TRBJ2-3	CASSVISPGYVYNTDTQYF	TGCGCCAGCAGTGTTATTTCCCCGGGATACGTTTATAACACAGATACGCAGTATTTT